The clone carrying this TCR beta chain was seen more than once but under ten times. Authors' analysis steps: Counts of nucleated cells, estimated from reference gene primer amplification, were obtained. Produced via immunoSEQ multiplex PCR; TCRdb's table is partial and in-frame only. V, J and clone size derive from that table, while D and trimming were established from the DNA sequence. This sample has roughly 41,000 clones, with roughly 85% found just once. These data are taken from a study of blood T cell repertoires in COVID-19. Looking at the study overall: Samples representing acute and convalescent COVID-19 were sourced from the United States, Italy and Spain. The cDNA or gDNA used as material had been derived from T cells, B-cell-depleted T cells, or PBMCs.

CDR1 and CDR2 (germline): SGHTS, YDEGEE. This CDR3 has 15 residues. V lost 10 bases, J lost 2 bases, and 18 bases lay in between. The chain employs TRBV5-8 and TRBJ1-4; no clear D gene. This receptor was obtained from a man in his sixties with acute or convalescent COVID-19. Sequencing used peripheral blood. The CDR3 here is CASKAEVVTNEKLFF. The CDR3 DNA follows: TGTGCCTCCAAGGCGGAGGTCGTGACTAATGAAAAACTGTTTTTT.